A selection of T cell receptor beta chains follows, all from one sample in a study of blood T cell repertoires in COVID-19. Using immunoSEQ multiplex PCR, the repertoire was profiled, and TCRdb retains in-frame clones only, with some absent. The sample shows fewer than 120,000 clones, approximately 65% of them seen only once. The specimen sequenced was peripheral blood. These receptor sequences come from a woman aged 55-69 years with acute or convalescent COVID-19. Each CDR3 is given with its conserved first and last residue. The D gene is left open where the match is weak. A clone size is listed for some rows: how often the clone was seen (once, few, many), or a class if it is expanded.

D gene	V gene	clone size	J gene	CDR3 protein	CDR3 DNA
-	TRBV2	-	TRBJ2-7	CASRPGGRYEQYF	TGTGCCAGCAGACCTGGGGGGAGGTACGAGCAGTACTTC
TRBD1	TRBV4-3	-	TRBJ1-4	CASSQTGGFNEKLFF	TGCGCCAGCAGCCAGACAGGGGGCTTTAATGAAAAACTGTTTTTT
TRBD1	TRBV11-2	-	TRBJ1-1	CASSLDAPKQGRNTEAFF	TGTGCCAGCAGCTTAGATGCCCCAAAACAGGGGAGGAACACTGAAGCTTTCTTT
TRBD1	TRBV7-6	-	TRBJ2-7	CASSLGGGQGNYEQYF	TGTGCCAGCAGCTTAGGGGGGGGACAGGGAAACTACGAGCAGTACTTC
-	TRBV19	-	TRBJ2-6	CASSISSGANVLTF	TGTGCCAGTAGTATCAGCTCTGGGGCCAACGTCCTGACTTTC
-	TRBV19	once	TRBJ2-6	CASSIEGRGAGANVLTF	TGTGCCAGTAGTATAGAAGGAAGGGGTGCTGGGGCCAACGTCCTGACTTTC
TRBD1	TRBV5-8	-	TRBJ2-1	CASSSRRGQVRGNEQFF	TGTGCCAGCAGCTCGAGAAGGGGACAGGTTCGCGGCAATGAGCAGTTCTTC
-	TRBV4-2	-	TRBJ2-5	CASSQPTGETQYF	TGTGCCAGCAGCCAACCTACCGGGGAGACCCAGTACTTC
TRBD2	TRBV5-4	once	TRBJ2-7	CASSFGGARHEQYF	TGTGCCAGCAGCTTCGGGGGGGCGAGACACGAGCAGTACTTC
TRBD1	TRBV30	-	TRBJ2-5	CAWSAGFRGPETQYF	TGTGCCTGGAGTGCAGGGTTCAGGGGGCCAGAGACCCAGTACTTC
-	TRBV28	-	TRBJ1-2	CASSLSANYGYTF	TGTGCCAGCAGTTTATCTGCGAACTATGGCTACACCTTC
-	TRBV5-1	-	TRBJ2-1	CASSLVTSSYNEQFF	TGCGCCAGCAGCTTGGTGACATCCTCCTACAATGAGCAGTTCTTC
-	TRBV10-2	once	TRBJ2-2	CASSEFRGSGELFF	TGCGCCAGCAGTGAGTTTCGGGGGTCCGGGGAGCTGTTTTTT
TRBD1	TRBV7-2	few	TRBJ1-1	CASSYRTGNTEAFF	TGTGCCAGCAGCTACCGGACAGGGAACACTGAAGCTTTCTTT
-	TRBV29-1	-	TRBJ1-6	CSVEWTDNSPLHF	TGCAGCGTTGAATGGACAGATAATTCACCCCTCCACTTT
-	TRBV5-1	-	TRBJ1-4	CASSTNSQALGNEKLFF	TGCGCCAGCAGCACCAACTCACAGGCTCTGGGAAATGAAAAACTGTTTTTT
TRBD1	TRBV7-8	-	TRBJ1-2	CASSLEPLRGNYGYTF	TGTGCCAGCAGCTTAGAACCACTCAGGGGGAACTATGGCTACACCTTC
TRBD1	TRBV4-1	-	TRBJ1-1	CASSLSTGGGTEAFF	TGCGCCAGCAGCCTTTCGACAGGGGGCGGCACTGAAGCTTTCTTT
TRBD1	TRBV27	-	TRBJ2-3	CASSRIRTGSPDTQYF	TGTGCCAGCAGCCGAATTAGGACAGGGTCCCCAGATACGCAGTATTTT
TRBD1	TRBV6-6	many	TRBJ1-3	CASSPGQGINIGNTIYF	TGTGCCAGCAGTCCCGGACAGGGGATCAACATAGGAAACACCATATATTTT
-	TRBV27	once	TRBJ2-3	CASSLANTDTQYF	TGTGCCAGCAGTTTAGCGAATACAGATACGCAGTATTTT
-	TRBV5-1	-	TRBJ1-6	CASSPTQGVKSPLHF	TGCGCCAGCAGCCCGACTCAGGGTGTGAAGTCACCCCTCCACTTT
TRBD2	TRBV27	-	TRBJ2-1	CASRGLAEYNEQFF	TGTGCCAGCAGGGGACTAGCGGAATACAATGAGCAGTTCTTC
TRBD2	TRBV28	-	TRBJ2-7	CASRNGGLGSYEQYF	TGTGCCAGCAGGAACGGGGGGTTAGGCTCCTACGAGCAGTACTTC
-	TRBV5-6	once	TRBJ1-1	CASSFSEAEAFF	TGTGCCAGCAGCTTTAGTGAGGCTGAAGCTTTCTTT
-	TRBV4-2	-	TRBJ2-5	CASSQERRGETQYF	TGTGCCAGCAGCCAAGAGCGACGGGGAGAGACCCAGTACTTC
-	TRBV20-1	-	TRBJ2-1	CRVDQGNEQFF	TGCAGGGTGGATCAGGGAAATGAGCAGTTCTTC
TRBD1	TRBV7-9	once	TRBJ1-2	CASSLERDRGKGYTF	TGTGCCAGCAGCTTAGAACGCGACAGGGGCAAAGGCTACACCTTC
-	TRBV7-2	-	TRBJ1-1	CASSVGFRGGMNTEAFF	TGTGCCAGCAGCGTCGGTTTTCGGGGTGGGATGAACACTGAAGCTTTCTTT
-	TRBV5-5	-	TRBJ1-1	CASSSQQGPFMNTEAFF	TGTGCCAGCAGCTCCCAACAGGGCCCTTTTATGAACACTGAAGCTTTCTTT
TRBD1	TRBV20-1	-	TRBJ1-2	CSASRQGNYGYTF	TGCAGTGCTAGTCGACAGGGGAACTATGGCTACACCTTC
-	TRBV2	-	TRBJ2-2	CASSEVGTGELFF	TGTGCCAGCAGTGAAGTCGGCACCGGGGAGCTGTTTTTT
-	TRBV30	once	TRBJ1-1	CAWTRGTENTEAFF	TGTGCCTGGACAAGGGGAACTGAGAACACTGAAGCTTTCTTT
TRBD1	TRBV5-1	-	TRBJ1-1	CASSRQGGGTEAFF	TGCGCCAGCAGCCGACAGGGGGGAGGCACTGAAGCTTTCTTT
-	TRBV7-9	-	TRBJ1-6	CASSPLRSSQLNSPLHF	TGTGCCAGCAGCCCCCTTCGGAGTTCCCAGTTAAATTCACCCCTCCACTTT
-	TRBV30	-	TRBJ1-3	CAWSGNRRSGNTIYF	TGTGCCTGGAGTGGCAACAGGCGCAGCGGAAACACCATATATTTT
TRBD1	TRBV7-8	-	TRBJ2-1	CASSADRGTYNEQFF	TGTGCCAGCAGCGCCGACAGGGGGACCTACAATGAGCAGTTCTTC
-	TRBV10-3	-	TRBJ1-6	CAISERKGTPTISYNSPLHF	TGTGCCATCAGTGAGCGGAAAGGGACACCAACTATCTCCTATAATTCACCCCTCCACTTT
TRBD2	TRBV20-1	once	TRBJ2-1	CSASGLAGNWNEQFF	TGCAGTGCTAGTGGACTAGCGGGGAATTGGAATGAGCAGTTCTTC
-	TRBV7-9	-	TRBJ2-3	CASSPSGAADTQYF	TGTGCCAGCAGCCCCTCCGGCGCGGCAGATACGCAGTATTTT
-	TRBV2	few	TRBJ1-2	CASRMDPREHGYTF	TGTGCCAGCAGAATGGATCCCAGGGAACATGGCTACACCTTC
TRBD2	TRBV25-1	-	TRBJ2-1	CAANPGGGQHLFF	TGTGCCGCCAACCCGGGAGGGGGTCAACACCTTTTCTTC
TRBD1	TRBV10-1	-	TRBJ2-3	CASRGQGAGDTQYF	TGCGCCAGCAGGGGACAGGGGGCTGGAGATACGCAGTATTTT
-	TRBV3-1/TRBV3-2	-	TRBJ1-2	CASSQDPLDSPYGYTF	TGTGCCAGCAGCCAAGATCCCTTAGACAGCCCCTATGGCTACACCTTC
-	TRBV27	-	TRBJ1-2	CASSLSGRAGFGYTF	TGTGCCAGCAGTTTATCGGGGAGGGCGGGGTTTGGCTACACCTTC
TRBD1	TRBV5-1	-	TRBJ1-1	CASSWTGRDVNTEAFF	TGCGCCAGCAGCTGGACAGGGCGGGATGTGAACACTGAAGCTTTCTTT